This TCR beta chain stems from a study of T cell responses to AZD1222 COVID-19 vaccine. Findings and limits, study-wide: Donors skewed white British and female; clonal diversity was possibly underestimated. Repertoires in all cases were sampled only once the peak T cell response had passed.

Deletions cut 2 bases from V and 3 bases from J, with 12 bases between. The CDR3 is 15 amino acids. The germline gives CDR1 SGHTA, CDR2 FQGTGA. For this clone: The target antigen is unknown.

Produced via immunoSEQ multiplex PCR; TCRdb's table is partial and in-frame only. The table has over 130,000 clones, 90% seen once; the top ten hold 1.5% to 2%. The sample in question was peripheral blood, obtained 28 days after the second AZD1222 dose. The chain carries TRBV7-3 and TRBJ2-3; possible D gene TRBD2, 5 bases. This TCR derives from an adult who received the AZD1222 COVID-19 vaccine. Written as DNA, the CDR3 is TGTGCCAGCAGCTTAGCGGGCCATAATACAGATACGCAGTATTTT. It encodes CASSLAGHNTDTQYF. The variable domain in full, completed from reference TRBV7-3 and TRBJ2-3, reads GAGVSQTPSNKVTEKGKYVELRCDPISGHTALYWYRQSLGQGPEFLIYFQGTGAADDSGLPNDRFFAVRPEGSVSTLKIQRTERGDSAVYLCASSLAGHNTDTQYFGPGTRLTVL.